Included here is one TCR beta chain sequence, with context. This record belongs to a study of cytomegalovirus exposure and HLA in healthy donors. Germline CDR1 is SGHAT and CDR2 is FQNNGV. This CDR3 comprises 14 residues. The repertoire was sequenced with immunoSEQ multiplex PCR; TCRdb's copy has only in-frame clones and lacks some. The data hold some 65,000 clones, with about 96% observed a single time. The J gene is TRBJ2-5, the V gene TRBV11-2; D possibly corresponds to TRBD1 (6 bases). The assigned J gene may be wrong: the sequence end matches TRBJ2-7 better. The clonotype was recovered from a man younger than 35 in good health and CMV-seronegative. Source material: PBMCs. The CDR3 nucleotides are TGTGCCAGCAGCTTAGGGACAGAACTAGACGAGCAGTACTTC. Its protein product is CASSLGTELDEQYF.